The T cell receptor (beta chain) described here comes from a study of cytomegalovirus exposure and HLA in healthy donors. V lost 1 base to trimming and J lost 1 base, with 9 bases between them. Germline lookup yields CDR1 MGHRA and CDR2 YSYEKL. CDR3 size: 15 residues. The study ran its PCR with 60 Vbeta and 13 Jbeta primers. Generated by immunoSEQ multiplex PCR, the TCRdb table keeps only in-frame clones and is missing some. Of fewer than 200,000 clones in the sample, 55% to 75% were seen once. This chain joins TRBV4-1 and TRBJ2-3; D is unresolved. Sequences were obtained from PBMCs. This receptor was taken from a human donor in good health. The CDR3 is CASSQGPPGTDTQYF. CDR3 in DNA: TGCGCCAGCAGCCAAGGTCCTCCGGGCACAGATACGCAGTATTTT.